This entry lists 10 T cell receptor beta chains sequenced from one sample in a study of shared clonotypes between healthy human individuals. TCRdb's copy holds only in-frame clones and misses some; the assay was immunoSEQ multiplex PCR. The sample has 850,000 to 1,200,000 clones, 65% to 75% seen once. The source material was memory CD4+ T cells sorted from blood. Described subset: CD45RA-negative fraction. The receptors stem from a man younger than 35 in good health.

V gene TRBV14 combines with J gene TRBJ2-2; D ambiguous. V was cut by 3 bases and J by 5 bases, with 10 bases left in between. The CDR3 totals 14 residues. Germline CDR1 SGHDN, CDR2 FVKESK. CDR3 residues: CASSQNLRTGELFF. The CDR3 nucleotides read TGTGCCAGCAGCCAGAACCTGCGGACCGGGGAGCTGTTTTTT.

This clone has at least ten counts. The chain joins TRBV7-2 to TRBJ2-3, with D perhaps TRBD2 (6 bases). The CDR3 is made up of 16 amino acids. V lost 3 bases, J lost 4 bases, and 17 bases lay in between. CDR1 and CDR2 (germline): SGHTA, FQGNSA. The CDR3 sequence: CASSLSSGAGADTQYF. The CDR3 DNA follows: TGTGCCAGCAGCTTGTCGTCGGGAGCCGGGGCAGATACGCAGTATTTT.

The chain joins TRBV10-3 to TRBJ1-5; D might be TRBD1 (6 bases). V was trimmed by 3 bases and J by 4 bases, leaving 19 bases between them. From germline, CDR1 is ENHRY and CDR2 SYGVKD. The CDR3 runs 17 residues. CDR3 coding DNA: TGTGCCATCAGTGAAGGCGGCAGGGGAACGGGGAATCAGCCCCAGCATTTT. Protein: CAISEGGRGTGNQPQHF.

The sample holds a few counts of this clone. Different DNA sequences within this sample yield the same CDR3. The V and J genes are TRBV7-2 and TRBJ1-5; a weak D match, TRBD1 (6 bases). Trimming removed 6 bases at V and 4 bases at J, with 10 bases between. Germline lookup yields CDR1 SGHTA and CDR2 FQGNSA. CDR3 length equals 13 residues. CDR3 nucleotide sequence: TGTGCCAGCAGTCTCGACAGGAATCAGCCCCAGCATTTT. Translating gives CASSLDRNQPQHF.

This clone was observed a handful of times. This chain uses TRBV6-6 with TRBJ2-7, with D maybe TRBD1 (5 bases). Germline lookup yields CDR1 MNHNY and CDR2 SVGAGI (reference sequence). Trimming pared 6 bases from V and 2 bases from J, leaving 8 bases between. The CDR3 loop spans 12 amino acids. The CDR3: CASRLDTYEQYF. CDR3 DNA sequence: TGTGCCAGCAGATTGGACACCTACGAGCAGTACTTC.

This chain joins TRBV6-1 and TRBJ1-2; weak D call: TRBD1 (5 bases). This CDR3 has 15 amino acids. Germline V gene data show CDR1 as MNHNS and CDR2 as SASEGT. Trimming took off 0 bases at V and 8 bases at J, with 16 bases between the two ends. The CDR3 DNA follows: TGTGCCAGCAGTGAAGCGGGGCCGAGCCGCGGAGGCTACACCTTC. It translates to CASSEAGPSRGGYTF.

This clone was detected a few times. This sequence joins TRBV6-5 and TRBJ1-1; D is uncertain. This CDR3 spans 12 amino acids. V was pared by 4 bases and J by 4 bases, with 7 bases between. CDR1 is MNHEY and CDR2 is SVGAGI in the germline V gene. The CDR3 DNA reads as TGTGCCAGCAGTTCCTCGCCCACTGAAGCTTTCTTT. The encoded protein is CASSSSPTEAFF.

This clone was recorded only once. V is TRBV5-1 and J is TRBJ2-5; 10 nucleotides align to TRBD2. Germline V gene lookup returns CDR1 SGHRS and CDR2 YFSETQ. The ends lost 0 bases at V and 6 bases at J; junction bases unmatched: 14. There are 18 residues in the CDR3. The CDR3: CASSLAASGGPGRKTQYF. DNA for the CDR3: TGCGCCAGCAGCTTGGCGGCTAGCGGGGGACCTGGTCGTAAGACCCAGTACTTC.

This clone has only a few counts. The chain links TRBV7-8 to TRBJ2-7, with a tentative D call TRBD1 (7 bases). Germline V lookup: CDR1 SGHVS, CDR2 FQNEAQ. This CDR3 spans 14 amino acids. Trimming removed 5 bases from V and 3 bases from J, with 14 bases in between. CDR3 protein: CASSARGVDYEQYF. DNA of the CDR3: TGTGCCAGCAGCGCCAGGGGGGTGGACTACGAGCAGTACTTC.

The V gene is TRBV2, the J gene TRBJ1-6; D gene uncertain. The CDR3 spans 13 residues. V lost 6 bases, J lost 7 bases, and 10 bases lay in between. Germline V gives CDR1 SNHLY, CDR2 FYNNEI. The CDR3 spells CASRKEENSPLHF. For the CDR3, the DNA is TGTGCCAGCAGGAAAGAGGAGAATTCACCCCTCCACTTT.